The 16 T cell receptor beta chains below were found in one sample sequenced in a study of post-analysis software for immune sequencing data. Whole-study findings and limits: With TRBV5-6, TRBV5-1 and TRBV20-1 included, five TRBV segments were more frequent in patients than in controls.

Unique-molecular-identifier-tagged TCR beta cDNA libraries were used. MiXCR was run by TCRdb on the PCR reads, yielding one entry per CDR3 protein. The sample shows 750,000 to 950,000 distinct CDR3 sequences, just over 45% of them seen only once. No antigen has been assigned to these receptors. The sequencing input was blood. These receptors originate from a girl between 10 and 17 years old with multiple sclerosis.

The gene calls are TRBV15 and TRBJ2-1; D tentatively reads TRBD1 or TRBD2 (5 bases each). Germline CDR1 reads LNHNV; CDR2 reads YYDKDF (reference sequence). The V end was cut by 0 bases, the J end by 10 bases, with 16 bases between. This CDR3 is 15 amino acids long. CDR3 nucleotide sequence: TGTGCCACCAGCAGAGAAGGCAGTCGGGGCGGGGAGCAGTTCTTC. It is translated as CATSREGSRGGEQFF.

This clonotype turned up a few times. The genes are TRBV2 and TRBJ2-5; the match to TRBD2 covers 11 bases. CDR1 and CDR2 from the germline V gene are SNHLY and FYNNEI. The CDR3 extends over 15 amino acids. The J segment lost 5 bases and the V segment lost 5 bases, leaving 7 bases of the junction unmatched. The CDR3 DNA follows: TGTGCCAGCAGTATACTAGCGGGAGCTGTGGAGACCCAGTACTTC. This sequence encodes CASSILAGAVETQYF. The full variable domain, completed using reference TRBV2 and TRBJ2-5, is EPEVTQTPSHQVTQMGQEVILRCVPISNHLYFYWYRQILGQKVEFLVSFYNNEISEKSEIFDDQFSVERPDGSNFTLKIRSTKLEDSAMYFCASSILAGAVETQYFGPGTRLLVL.

This sequence joins TRBV3-1 and TRBJ2-2; no firm D call. Trimming removed 1 base from V and 4 bases from J, with 10 bases in between. Germline values: CDR1 LGHDT, CDR2 YNNKEL (reference sequence). The CDR3 runs to 15 residues. CDR3 region: CASSQGRSSTGELFF. CDR3 coding DNA: TGTGCCAGCAGCCAAGGAAGAAGCTCCACCGGGGAGCTGTTTTTT.

This clonotype was seen a few times. This rearrangement joins TRBV5-1 to TRBJ2-7; the D call may be TRBD1 or TRBD2 (5 bases each). The CDR3 sequence is 17 residues long. CDR1 and CDR2 from the germline V gene are SGHRS and YFSETQ. Trimming took off 0 bases at V and 2 bases at J, with 18 bases between the two ends. This CDR3 is CASSLASGTGIAYEQYF. CDR3 coding DNA: TGCGCCAGCAGCTTGGCATCCGGGACGGGGATCGCCTACGAGCAGTACTTC.

Only a few counts were recorded for this clonotype. This chain links TRBV29-1 with TRBJ2-5; 11 nucleotides align to TRBD2. V was pared by 5 bases and J by 3 bases, with 8 bases of the junction left unmatched. Germline V CDR1 and CDR2: SQVTM, ANQGSEA. The CDR3 totals 15 residues. The CDR3 DNA is TGCAGCGTTTTAAACCCGGGACTAGCGGAAGAGACCCAGTACTTC. It specifies CSVLNPGLAEETQYF.

In this sample, this clonotype turned up a few times. For the CDR3, the DNA is TGTGCCAGCAGCTTAATAGCGACAATCACCAATGAGCAGTTCTTC. Amino acid sequence: CASSLIATITNEQFF. The chain has TRBV7-6 and TRBJ2-1, with a possible D match to TRBD2 (5 bases). Trimming stripped 2 bases from V and 6 bases from J, with 14 bases between. CDR1 is SGHVS and CDR2 is FNYEAQ in the germline V gene. The CDR3 consists of 15 residues.

This clonotype has more than one count but fewer than ten. The V call is TRBV7-3, the J call TRBJ2-3, with D perhaps matching TRBD2 (5 bases). This CDR3 is 14 amino acids long. With 5 bases removed from V and 6 bases from J, the gap between germline ends came to 15 bases. CDR1 is SGHTA and CDR2 is FQGTGA in the germline V gene. CDR3 amino acids: CASSLLGSKDTQYF. Written as DNA, the CDR3 is TGTGCCAGCAGCCTACTAGGGAGCAAGGATACGCAGTATTTT.

The genes are TRBV28 and TRBJ2-5, with 7 positions matching TRBD1. With V trimmed by 5 bases and J by 5 bases, 8 bases remained unmatched. This CDR3 is built from 14 residues. CDR1 is MDHEN, CDR2 SYDVKM, per germline. This chain's CDR3 is CASSVERGRETQYF. DNA of the CDR3: TGTGCCAGCAGTGTAGAAAGGGGGCGGGAGACCCAGTACTTC.

V is TRBV20-1 and J is TRBJ2-5; D tentatively reads TRBD1 or TRBD2 (7 bases each). Trimming removed 5 bases from V and 5 bases from J, with 18 bases in between. The CDR3 is 14 residues long. Germline CDR1 and CDR2: DFQATT and SNEGSKA (reference sequence). CDR3 sequence (DNA): TGCAGTGCTCACAGGGGAGACGGGGGGGAGACCCAGTACTTC. Amino acids: CSAHRGDGGETQYF.

This clonotype showed up just a few times. The chain recombines TRBV20-1 with TRBJ2-5, with 10 positions matching TRBD2. CDR1 and CDR2 (germline): DFQATT, SNEGSKA (reference sequence). J was trimmed by 1 base and V by 3 bases; bases with no gene match: 11. The CDR3 loop spans 17 amino acids. CDR3 residues: CSASRASGSEGQETQYF. The CDR3 DNA reads as TGCAGTGCTAGTAGGGCTAGCGGGAGCGAAGGCCAAGAGACCCAGTACTTC.

The chain carries TRBV6-1 and TRBJ1-5; D remains unclear. Trimming pared 8 bases from V and 3 bases from J, leaving 17 bases between. Germline CDR1 and CDR2: MNHNS and SASEGT. This CDR3 comprises 15 residues. For the CDR3, the DNA is TGTGCCAGCCACCTAAACCCCTTGCCCAATCAGCCCCAGCATTTT. Its translation: CASHLNPLPNQPQHF.

The V call is TRBV6-5, the J call TRBJ2-1; TRBD1 agrees at 8 bases. V lost 7 bases and J lost 3; bases outside the gene matches: 8. CDR3 length: 15 residues. The germline gives CDR1 MNHEY, CDR2 SVGAGI. The CDR3 loop is CASIRAGGSYNEQFF. The CDR3 region has the DNA TGTGCCAGCATCCGGGCAGGGGGCAGCTACAATGAGCAGTTCTTC.

Details on this clonotype: Compared with germline, one end of the junction differs, possibly owing to a read error. The V call is TRBV7-9, the J call TRBJ2-5; weak D call: TRBD2 (7 bases). CDR1 and CDR2 from the germline V gene are SEHNR and FQNEAQ (reference sequence). The CDR3 totals 15 residues. The CDR3 sequence: CASSLGNRVRETHYF. As DNA, the CDR3 is TGTGCCAGCAGCTTGGGAAACAGGGTGCGGGAGACCCACTACTTC. Filled out from reference TRBV7-9 and TRBJ2-5, the complete variable domain reads DTGVSQNPRHKITKRGQNVTFRCDPISEHNRLYWYRQTLGQGPEFLTYFQNEAQLEKSRLLSDRFSAERPKGSFSTLEIQRTEQGDSAMYLCASSLGNRVRETHYFGPGTRLLVL.

V gene TRBV6-1 combines with J gene TRBJ2-1; 11 positions match TRBD2. Germline V gives CDR1 MNHNS, CDR2 SASEGT. The CDR3 runs 22 residues. V was clipped by 6 bases and J by 5 bases; unmatched bases: 27. CDR3 in DNA: TGTGCCAGCAGCCCAACATCTCTCGGACGTAGCGGGAGGGGCCAGGGGGACAATGAGCAGTTCTTC. Amino acid sequence: CASSPTSLGRSGRGQGDNEQFF.

This rearrangement joins TRBV20-1 to TRBJ2-7, with TRBD2 matching over 8 bases. CDR1 DFQATT and CDR2 SNEGSKA come from the germline V gene (reference sequence). This CDR3 spans 16 amino acids. V lost 0 bases and J lost 5; bases outside the gene matches: 12. DNA for the CDR3: TGCAGTGCTAGAGATGGCGCGGGAGGTAGGGACAACGAGCAGTACTTC. This gives the protein CSARDGAGGRDNEQYF.

The V and J genes are TRBV30 and TRBJ2-7, with D unresolved. Trimming cost V 3 bases and J 6 bases, with 12 bases left between them. CDR3 size: 12 residues. Germline-derived CDR1 and CDR2 are GTSNPN and SVGIG (reference sequence). For the CDR3, the DNA is TGTGCCTGGAGCTATACCCGCGGCGAGCAGTACTTC. Translating it yields CAWSYTRGEQYF.